The T cell receptor beta chain described here comes from a study of cytomegalovirus exposure and HLA in healthy donors. The overall study: About 80 million unique TCRs from HLA-typed donors made up an early data release.

The CDR3 covers 13 residues. Germline V lookup: CDR1 MNHEY, CDR2 SMNVEV (reference sequence). Trimming shortened V by 2 bases and J by 3 bases, and 8 bases separated the two germline ends. PCR amplification relied on 60 Vbeta primers (plus 13 Jbeta primers). Libraries were prepared by immunoSEQ multiplex PCR; TCRdb keeps only in-frame clonotypes and omits some of them. The sample holds about 150,000 clones, approximately 80% seen once. The chain carries TRBV27 and TRBJ2-7; maybe TRBD2 (5 bases). The sample taken for sequencing was PBMCs. This TCR derives from a man aged 30 to 45 in good health and CMV-seronegative. The chain's CDR3 is CASSLGRDYEQYF. CDR3 nucleotide sequence: TGTGCCAGCAGTTTAGGCCGGGACTACGAGCAGTACTTC.